In its sample, the clone carrying this T cell receptor (beta chain) was seen a few times. No antigen is known for it. The data stem from a study of vaccination and CD4 T cells after COVID-19. Study-wide context: Sampling that followed vaccination took place a median about 71 days after dose two, within a range of 14 to 241. Study-level results: Vaccine-specific clones in convalescent patients were spike mono-reactive in 304 of 307 cases.

Germline loops: CDR1 DFQATT, CDR2 SNEGSKA (reference sequence). With V trimmed by 7 bases and J by 5 bases, 13 bases remained unmatched. The CDR3 contains 14 residues. Sequencing of DNA taken from cultured CD4+ T cells relied on the Oncomine TCR Beta short-read assay. In TCRdb, the PCR reads were re-called with MiXCR into one record per CDR3 protein. This sample yields 10,000 to 11,000 distinct CDR3 sequences, of which 55% to 75% are seen a single time; 20% to 30% belongs to the top ten. Treatment given: approximately 9-day PBMC culture with coronavirus spike peptide pools or control peptides (ViraFEST assay).

The sequence was obtained from a human donor who had recovered from COVID-19. The sample taken for sequencing was CD4+ T cells from blood, cultured in vitro. V gene TRBV20-1 combines with J gene TRBJ2-5; 7 nucleotides line up with TRBD2. In nucleotides, the CDR3 is TGCAGTGTCCCCCGGACGGGAGGTGGTGAGACCCAGTACTTC. Its protein product is CSVPRTGGGETQYF.